This T cell receptor beta chain was sequenced for a study of blood T cell repertoires in COVID-19. The CDR3 consists of 16 residues. The germline gives CDR1 SGHTA, CDR2 FQGNSA. J gave up 6 bases and V 5 bases, and 11 bases lay outside the gene matches. Here immunoSEQ multiplex PCR was the method, and the copy in TCRdb shows in-frame clones only, minus some. The sample yields about 45,000 clones, over 70% seen once. The chain has TRBV7-2 and TRBJ2-7, with TRBD2 matching 12 bases. Sequenced: peripheral blood. The TCR was taken from a human donor in a cohort sampled during active COVID-19. The CDR3 sequence: CASSPLGLAGGGEQYF. The CDR3 coding sequence is TGTGCCAGCAGCCCACTCGGTCTAGCGGGAGGGGGCGAGCAGTACTTC.